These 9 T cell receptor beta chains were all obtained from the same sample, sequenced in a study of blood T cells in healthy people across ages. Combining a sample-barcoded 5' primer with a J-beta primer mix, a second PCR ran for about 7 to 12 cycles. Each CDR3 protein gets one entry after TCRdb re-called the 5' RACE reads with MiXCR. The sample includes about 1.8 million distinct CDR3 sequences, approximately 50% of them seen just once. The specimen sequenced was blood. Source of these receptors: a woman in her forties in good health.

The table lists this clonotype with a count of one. The CDR3 protein is CSARDRASGGSDTQYF. The CDR3 DNA reads TGCAGTGCTAGAGATCGGGCTAGCGGGGGGTCAGATACGCAGTATTTT. This chain uses TRBV20-1 with TRBJ2-3, with 11 bases identical to TRBD2. With V trimmed by 0 bases and J by 4 bases, 6 bases remained unmatched. CDR3 length: 16 residues. Germline CDR1 DFQATT, CDR2 SNEGSKA (reference sequence).

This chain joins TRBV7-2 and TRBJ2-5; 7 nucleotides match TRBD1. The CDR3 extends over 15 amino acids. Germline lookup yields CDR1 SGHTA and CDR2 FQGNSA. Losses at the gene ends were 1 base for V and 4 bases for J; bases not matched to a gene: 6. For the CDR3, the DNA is TGTGCCAGCAGCTTAGGACAGGGTCAGGGAGAGACCCAGTACTTC. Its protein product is CASSLGQGQGETQYF.

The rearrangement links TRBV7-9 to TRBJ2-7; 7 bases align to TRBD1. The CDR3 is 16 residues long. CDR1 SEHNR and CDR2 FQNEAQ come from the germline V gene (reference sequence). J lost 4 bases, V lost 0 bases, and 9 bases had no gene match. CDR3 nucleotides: TGTGCCAGCAGCTTAGCGTCAGGGGGAGAATCTTACGAGCAGTACTTC. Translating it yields CASSLASGGESYEQYF.

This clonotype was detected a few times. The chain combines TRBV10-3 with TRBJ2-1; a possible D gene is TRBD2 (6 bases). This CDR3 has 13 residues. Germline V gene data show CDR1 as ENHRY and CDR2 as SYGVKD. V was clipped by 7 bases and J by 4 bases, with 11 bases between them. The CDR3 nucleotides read TGTGCCATCAATCGGGACTTTTACAATGAGCAGTTCTTC. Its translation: CAINRDFYNEQFF.

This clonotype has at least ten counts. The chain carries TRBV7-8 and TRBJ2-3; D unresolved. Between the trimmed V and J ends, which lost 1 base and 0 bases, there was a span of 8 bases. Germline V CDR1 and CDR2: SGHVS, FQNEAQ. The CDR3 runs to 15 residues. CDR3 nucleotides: TGTGCCAGCAGCTTAGGCCTCACTAGCACAGATACGCAGTATTTT. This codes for CASSLGLTSTDTQYF.

CDR3 DNA: TGTGCCAGCAGTTACCGACTTCAAACGGGGGTGCAGTTCTTC. Translating gives CASSYRLQTGVQFF. The chain links TRBV6-2 or TRBV6-3 to TRBJ2-1, with D possibly TRBD2 on 6 matching bases. The germline V gene encodes CDR1 MNHEY and CDR2 SVGEGT. The CDR3 is 14 amino acids. Trimming cost V 2 bases and J 12 bases, with 17 bases left between them.

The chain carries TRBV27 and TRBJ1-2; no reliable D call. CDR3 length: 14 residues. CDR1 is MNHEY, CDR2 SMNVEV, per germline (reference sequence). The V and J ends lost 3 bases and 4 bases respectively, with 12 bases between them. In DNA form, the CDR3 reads TGTGCCAGCAGTTTTAAGAAGCTGGGCTATGGCTACACCTTC. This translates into CASSFKKLGYGYTF.

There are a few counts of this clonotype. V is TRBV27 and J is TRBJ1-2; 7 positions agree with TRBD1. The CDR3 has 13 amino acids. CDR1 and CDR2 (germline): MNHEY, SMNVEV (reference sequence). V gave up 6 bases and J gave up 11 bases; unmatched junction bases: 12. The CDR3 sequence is CASSRGGGARYTF. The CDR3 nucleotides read TGTGCCAGCAGCCGGGGAGGGGGCGCGAGGTACACCTTC.

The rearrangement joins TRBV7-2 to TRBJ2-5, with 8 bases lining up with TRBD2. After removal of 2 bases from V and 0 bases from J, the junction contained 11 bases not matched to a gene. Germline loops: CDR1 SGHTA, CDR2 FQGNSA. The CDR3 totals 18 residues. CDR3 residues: CASSLRALGGGHQETQYF. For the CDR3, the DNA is TGTGCCAGCAGCTTACGCGCGCTCGGCGGGGGGCACCAAGAGACCCAGTACTTC.